This TCR beta chain was obtained from a study of beta chain features in type 1 diabetes (dated by TCRdb to about 2018). At the level of the whole study: Mean age, gender distribution, total cell number and subset yield were not different between patients and healthy donors. Regulatory and stem cell-like memory subsets were isolated from only 8 patients and about 8 healthy donors, whereas naive and central memory subsets came from all 30 or so donors. A total of 107,917,701 sorted cells were examined across all samples, and the number of cells per subset was strongly correlated with RNA yield. The study compared TCRB repertoires of sorted circulating CD4+ T cell subsets between recently diagnosed type 1 diabetes patients and matched healthy donors.

From each donor, a single peripheral blood sample of about 120 mL on average was drawn into heparinised tubes. A BD FACSAria II was used to sort naive, central memory, regulatory and stem cell-like memory CD4+ T cells with a panel that included CD45RO, CCR7, CD25, CD127, CD95 and CD27. A purity above 95% was achieved for all sorted populations. Right away, PBMCs were isolated by Lymphoprep density gradient centrifugation and were stained directly, with no culture step. So that batch effects would be minimized, each experiment stained and sorted samples in pairs, pairing one healthy donor with one patient. The entire isolated RNA was reverse transcribed using the High Capacity cDNA Reverse Transcription Kit, and thus expressed TCRB transcripts were sequenced. Deep immunoSEQ sequencing was performed on naive, central memory and regulatory T cell samples, with an average of roughly 3.3 million total reads per sample. After sorted cells were lysed in RLT buffer, RNA was extracted with DNase-treated RNeasy Micro or Mini kits, with the choice depending on cell number. To prevent cross-contamination, each cell subset was processed individually, whereas patient and healthy donor samples were processed jointly. The immunoSEQ multiplex PCR was used to amplify TCRB sequences from cDNA, generating 87-bp fragments that spanned the CDR3 region. Sequencing of the amplicons was done on the Illumina HiSeq platform. In the original analysis: Synthetic template baselines were used to correct PCR bias computationally, reads within Hamming distance 2 were collapsed together, and singletons that could not be merged were discarded. By aligning reads against IMGT, V, D and J genes, CDR3 length, and insertions or deletions at six rearrangement sites were assigned. Within each subset, clonotype counts were normalized to sorted cell number, after which true diversity and Gini coefficients were computed with the tcR R package. The overlap coefficient, calculated on TCRB nucleotide sequences, was used to measure repertoire sharing. Out-of-frame TCRB sequences from naive cells were analyzed to stand in for the pre-selection repertoire. As stored in TCRdb, this immuneACCESS dataset retains in-frame rearrangements with V and J assigned. A fraction of the clones does not appear; measured against another copy, unresolved V genes explain less than half of the discrepancy, and the remainder lacks a known reason. V, J and clone size reflect that table, while D and trimming were determined from the DNA. The sample yields hundreds of thousands of clones; 13% were counted once. The ten largest account for less than 0.025% of the sample.

The full study reports these points: Because small numbers of individuals were included in the HLA sub-analyses, any influence of HLA type on TCRB rearrangement was left unresolved. Shorter templates might have been favored by PCR, but patient and control samples were amplified and corrected together, so both groups would have been affected equally by any skew. In all four CD4+ subsets, TCRB CDR3 length was moderately but significantly shorter in type 1 diabetes patients. At VDJ recombination sites, type 1 diabetes patients had fewer insertions and more deleted nucleotides, which implies abnormalities in thymic rearrangement. Because cDNA rather than genomic DNA was sequenced, highly expressing activated cells could have been over-represented, although no difference in activation and CD3 levels was found between groups. Naive, central memory and regulatory TCRB repertoires appeared to be more similar among patients than among healthy donors.

Via the germline V gene (reference sequence), CDR1 is GTSNPN and CDR2 SVGIG. Its CDR3 holds 17 amino acids, cysteine through phenylalanine. Only the CDR3 DNA is retained, 51 bases long and in frame from the first base. Germline trimming amounts to 0 bases on V and 3 bases on J, with 8 as the count of junction bases outside the gene matches. In regard to this clone: The specificity of this receptor is unknown. Per-base qualities were not stored, and no clone one base away is much larger.

The sequence came from a young man with type 1 diabetes. The chain is assembled from TRBV30 and TRBJ2-6; 7 bases in the junction line up with TRBD2. Sequenced material: naive CD4+ T cells from blood. The cell subset or site label corresponds to: true naive CD4+ T cells. The DNA sequence follows: TGTGCCTGGAGTGTACTTAGGACTAGTAGTGGGGCCAACGTCCTGACTTTC. This codes for CAWSVLRTSSGANVLTF.